The 23 T cell receptor beta chains below all came from one sample that was sequenced in a study of T cell responses to AZD1222 COVID-19 vaccine. TCRdb keeps only in-frame clones here, not all; method: immunoSEQ multiplex PCR. Here the sample spans 100,000 to 150,000 clones, approximately 88% being singletons. The sample consisted of peripheral blood, taken on day 0 of AZD1222 vaccination. All receptors come from an adult in good health.

The V gene is TRBV12-5, the J gene TRBJ1-5, with 7 bases matching TRBD1. Germline V lookup: CDR1 LGHNT, CDR2 FRNRAP. The V segment lost 4 bases and the J segment 4 bases; nucleotides outside the gene matches: 4. This CDR3 has 14 amino acids. CDR3 region: CASGSGTANQPQHF. The CDR3 DNA reads TGTGCTAGTGGTTCAGGGACAGCTAATCAGCCCCAGCATTTT.

This chain links TRBV6-2 or TRBV6-3 with TRBJ1-5, with a possible D match to TRBD1 (5 bases). The germline V gene encodes CDR1 MNHEY and CDR2 SVGEGT. The CDR3 spans 14 residues. V was clipped by 5 bases and J by 6 bases, with 14 bases between them. The CDR3 coding sequence is TGTGCCAGCAGTGATACCAGGGTCGGTCAGCCCCAGCATTTT. Translation gives CASSDTRVGQPQHF.

The chain is built from TRBV6-5 and TRBJ2-5; weak D call: TRBD2 (7 bases). Germline-derived CDR1 and CDR2 are MNHEY and SVGAGI. The germline V and J ends were trimmed by 6 bases and 1 base, with 15 bases remaining between them. This CDR3 region has 15 residues. The CDR3: CASRQSGGPQETQYF. The CDR3 DNA is TGTGCCAGCAGACAATCGGGGGGCCCCCAAGAGACCCAGTACTTC.

This sequence joins TRBV28 and TRBJ1-1; possible D gene TRBD1, 5 bases. The CDR3 sequence is 15 residues long. Germline V gene sequence: CDR1 MDHEN, CDR2 SYDVKM. The V end lost 5 bases, the J end lost 2 bases, and 15 bases lay between the germline ends. CDR3 sequence (DNA): TGTGCCAGCAGTGTGGGAGGGGCGGGAAACACTGAAGCTTTCTTT. Encoded protein: CASSVGGAGNTEAFF.

V is TRBV19 and J is TRBJ2-6; D gene uncertain. CDR3 length: 15 amino acids. V lost 3 bases and J 2 bases, leaving 8 bases between the germline ends. Germline CDR1 and CDR2: LNHDA and SQIVND (reference sequence). This CDR3 reads CASSIGSAGANVLTF. The CDR3 bases are TGTGCCAGTAGTATCGGGTCAGCTGGGGCCAACGTCCTGACTTTC.

This clone appeared once. The chain is built from TRBV19 and TRBJ1-1; TRBD1 matches at 7 bases. The CDR3 is 14 amino acids. Per germline, CDR1 LNHDA and CDR2 SQIVND (reference sequence). V was clipped by 5 bases and J by 4 bases; unmatched bases: 7. The CDR3 loop reads CASSSTGAGTEAFF. In nucleotides, the CDR3 is TGTGCCAGTAGTTCCACAGGGGCGGGCACTGAAGCTTTCTTT.

This clone was detected once. V and J are TRBV7-3 and TRBJ1-6, with TRBD1 as a possible D gene (5 bases). Germline V gene data show CDR1 as SGHTA and CDR2 as FQGTGA. The CDR3 has 13 amino acids. V was shortened by 2 bases and J by 7 bases, with 6 bases between the two germline ends. The CDR3 DNA reads as TGTGCCAGCAGCTTACAGGGCAATTCACCCCTCCACTTT. Protein sequence: CASSLQGNSPLHF.

The genes are TRBV5-1 and TRBJ1-4; 7 bases align to TRBD1. J was trimmed by 5 bases and V by 4 bases; bases with no gene match: 11. The CDR3 is made up of 16 amino acids. The germline V gene encodes CDR1 SGHRS and CDR2 YFSETQ. The CDR3: CASSLGQLNANEKLFF. DNA of the CDR3: TGCGCCAGCAGCCTGGGACAGTTAAACGCCAATGAAAAACTGTTTTTT.

Here the CDR3 DNA reads TGCGCCAGCAGCACAGGGGCCTACCAAGAGACCCAGTACTTC. It encodes CASSTGAYQETQYF. The J gene is TRBJ2-5, the V gene TRBV4-1; 7 bases fit TRBD1. The trim removed 5 bases at V and 0 bases at J, leaving 3 bases unmatched. CDR1 is MGHRA and CDR2 is YSYEKL in the germline V gene. The CDR3 sequence is 14 residues long.

This sequence joins TRBV19 and TRBJ1-5; possibly TRBD1 for D (5 bases). V gave up 0 bases and J gave up 7 bases, with 10 bases separating them. Germline-derived CDR1 and CDR2 are LNHDA and SQIVND (reference sequence). This CDR3 has 14 residues. The CDR3 reads CASSIEGDDQPQHF. CDR3 bases: TGTGCCAGTAGTATAGAGGGGGACGACCAGCCCCAGCATTTT.

J is TRBJ1-1 and V is TRBV5-5; 10 bases line up with TRBD1. CDR1 is SGHKS and CDR2 is YYEKEE in the germline V gene (reference sequence). This CDR3 has 15 amino acids. V gave up 4 bases and J gave up 0 bases; unmatched junction bases: 3. This CDR3 is CASSTGQGLNTEAFF. The CDR3 nucleotides read TGTGCCAGCAGCACGGGACAGGGGCTGAACACTGAAGCTTTCTTT.

A single count supports this clone. The V gene is TRBV7-2, the J gene TRBJ2-1; 8 nucleotides align to TRBD1. Germline V gene lookup returns CDR1 SGHTA and CDR2 FQGNSA. CDR3 length: 17 amino acids. The V gene end was trimmed by 5 bases and the J gene end by 6 bases; junction bases not matched to a gene: 15. CDR3 sequence reads: CASSELSGTGPLNEQFF. CDR3 sequence (DNA): TGTGCCAGCAGCGAACTCTCCGGGACAGGCCCACTCAATGAGCAGTTCTTC.

The J gene is TRBJ1-1, the V gene TRBV9; 9 nucleotides line up with TRBD1. Germline CDR1 SGDLS, CDR2 YYNGEE. After removal of 3 bases from V and 4 bases from J, the junction contained 10 bases not matched to a gene. The CDR3 runs to 16 residues. CDR3 sequence: CASSARTGAPGTEAFF. CDR3 bases: TGTGCCAGCAGCGCCCGGACAGGGGCCCCGGGCACTGAAGCTTTCTTT.

The rearrangement uses TRBV7-6 and TRBJ2-5; 10 nucleotides align to TRBD2. CDR3 length equals 16 residues. Trimming removed 1 base from V and 6 bases from J; junction bases left unmatched: 8. Germline V gene sequence: CDR1 SGHVS, CDR2 FNYEAQ. The CDR3 DNA follows: TGTGCCAGCAGCTTAGGGGCAACTAGCGGGGCCAAGACCCAGTACTTC. Protein product: CASSLGATSGAKTQYF.

In this sample, this clone turned up once. V and J are TRBV7-8 and TRBJ1-1; no clear D gene. Germline V gives CDR1 SGHVS, CDR2 FQNEAQ. V was trimmed by 5 bases and J by 11 bases, leaving 15 bases between them. This CDR3 is 12 amino acids long. Written as DNA, the CDR3 is TGTGCCAGCAGCCCTCCGCCTAGGGCGGCTTTCTTT. This encodes CASSPPPRAAFF. Using reference TRBV7-8 and TRBJ1-1 for the parts outside the CDR3, the full variable domain is GAGVSQSPRYKVAKRGQDVALRCDPISGHVSLFWYQQALGQGPEFLTYFQNEAQLDKSGLPSDRFFAERPEGSVSTLKIQRTQQEDSAVYLCASSPPPRAAFFGQGTRLTVV.

The chain employs TRBV13 and TRBJ1-5, with a possible D match to TRBD1 (5 bases). CDR1 and CDR2 from the germline V gene are PRHDT and FYEKMQ (reference sequence). This CDR3 is built from 14 residues. Trimming pared 0 bases from V and 6 bases from J, leaving 9 bases between. CDR3 sequence (DNA): TGTGCCAGCAGCTTAGGTAGGGGAGTTCAGCCCCAGCATTTT. Residues: CASSLGRGVQPQHF. The full variable domain, rest sourced from reference TRBV13 and TRBJ1-5, is AAGVIQSPRHLIKEKRETATLKCYPIPRHDTVYWYQQGPGQDPQFLISFYEKMQSDKGSIPDRFSAQQFSDYHSELNMSSLELGDSALYFCASSLGRGVQPQHFGDGTRLSIL.

This rearrangement joins TRBV5-6 to TRBJ1-4; the D gene is possibly TRBD1 (5 bases). V shed 0 bases and J shed 5 bases, with 17 bases lying between them. The CDR3 contains 17 residues. From germline, CDR1 is SGHDT and CDR2 YYEEEE. This chain's CDR3 is CASSLGQGLGTNEKLFF. For the CDR3, the DNA is TGTGCCAGCAGCTTGGGCCAGGGATTGGGTACGAATGAAAAACTGTTTTTT. Using reference TRBV5-6 and TRBJ1-4 for the parts outside the CDR3, the full variable domain is DAGVTQSPTHLIKTRGQQVTLRCSPKSGHDTVSWYQQALGQGPQFIFQYYEEEERQRGNFPDRFSGHQFPNYSSELNVNALLLGDSALYLCASSLGQGLGTNEKLFFGSGTQLSVL.

CDR3 sequence reads: CASSGQEAFF. CDR3 in DNA: TGTGCCAGCAGCGGACAAGAAGCTTTCTTT. The chain is built from TRBV2 and TRBJ1-1; perhaps TRBD1 as D (5 bases). The germline V gene has CDR1 SNHLY and CDR2 FYNNEI. V gave up 6 bases and J gave up 8 bases, with 7 bases separating them. The CDR3 has 10 amino acids.

A word on this clone: Mismatch with germline at one junction end may stem from a read error. J is TRBJ1-1 and V is TRBV3-1 (or the pseudogene TRBV3-2); D not certain. Germline values: CDR1 LGHDT, CDR2 YNNKEL (reference sequence). The CDR3 length is 13 residues. The CDR3 coding sequence is TGTGCCAGCAGCCAAGCCCAGACAACTGGAGCTTTCTTT. Translating gives CASSQAQTTGAFF.

The chain recombines TRBV20-1 with TRBJ2-1; tentatively, D is TRBD1 or TRBD2 (6 bases each). Deletions cut 4 bases from V and 2 bases from J, with 12 bases between. The CDR3 has 14 amino acids. Germline V CDR1 and CDR2: DFQATT, SNEGSKA (reference sequence). The CDR3 coding sequence is TGCAGTGCTAATGAAGGGGGGACCTACAATGAGCAGTTCTTC. Translated, it gives CSANEGGTYNEQFF.

The chain uses TRBV23-1 and TRBJ1-6; TRBD1 aligns across 8 bases. TRBV23-1 is treated as an ORF (open reading frame) with a function not yet certain. The CDR3 has 18 residues. The ends lost 6 bases at V and 5 bases at J; junction bases unmatched: 15. The DNA for the CDR3 is TGCGCCAGCAGACAGGGAACTGACAGGGGCCTCCATAATTCACCCCTCCACTTT. It is translated as CASRQGTDRGLHNSPLHF.

The chain recombines TRBV6-1 with TRBJ1-5; no definite D call. CDR3 length: 15 amino acids. V lost 2 bases to trimming and J lost 3 bases, with 11 bases between them. Germline values: CDR1 MNHNS, CDR2 SASEGT. This CDR3 reads CASSELGLDNQPQHF. As DNA, the CDR3 is TGTGCCAGCAGTGAACTGGGGTTGGACAATCAGCCCCAGCATTTT.

This clone came up a few times. J is TRBJ1-3 and V is TRBV10-2; D gene uncertain. The CDR3 is 14 residues long. V was pared by 7 bases and J by 0 bases, with 10 bases between. In germline, CDR1 is WSHSY, CDR2 SAAADI. CDR3 bases: TGCGCCAGCAAGGAGGGAAACTCTGGAAACACCATATATTTT. Protein: CASKEGNSGNTIYF.